The clone carrying this TCR beta chain was detected a few times. Its antigen is undetermined. No patient had received any treatment before thyroid surgery. These data belong to a study of metastatic and nonmetastatic thyroid tumors. Study information: Samples came from malignant and benign thyroid patients, and repertoires were compared across blood and tumor or nodule tissue. General study findings and limits: The reported finding was significantly higher TCR beta diversity in malignant thyroid tumors relative to benign nodules, in blood and tumor.

The trim removed 10 bases at V and 3 bases at J, leaving 6 bases unmatched. From germline, CDR1 is MNHNS and CDR2 SASEGT. The CDR3 is 14 residues long. Original processing methods: Clinicopathological groups of papillary thyroid cancer showed CDR3 differences that were used to build a distant-metastasis classifier. With MiXCR, TCRdb reprocessed the PCR reads. The V and J calls and clone size come from TCRdb's table, not from the authors' own analysis. The sample consists of 12,000 or so clones, roughly 33% of them appearing once. The receptor comes from a female donor with papillary thyroid cancer or a benign thyroid nodule (not recorded which). Some clones in this sample may be carry-over from other donors' samples. The sequenced sample consisted of tumor tissue. V and J are TRBV6-1 and TRBJ2-1; the match to TRBD2 covers 10 bases. The CDR3 spells CATGLAAHYNEQFF. CDR3 nucleotide sequence: TGTGCCACCGGACTAGCGGCCCACTACAATGAGCAGTTCTTC.